This record concerns one T cell receptor beta chain sequence. What it binds is not known. These data are taken from a study of cytomegalovirus exposure and HLA in healthy donors. PCR amplification relied on 60 Vbeta primers (plus 13 Jbeta primers). In the original processing: A later analysis counted roughly 74 million unique TCR beta chains, about 10 million shared. Sequencing was performed with immunoSEQ multiplex PCR; in TCRdb, only in-frame clones are kept and a portion is missing. The DNA gave D and trimming, while V, J and clone size come from that table. This sample yields about 160,000 clones, of which 82% are seen a single time; about 1.6% belongs to the top ten. The study, taken as a whole, reports: Analyzed later, association rates of TCRs varied across HLA loci, with DRB1 most and HLA-C fewest. Other equally common chains were less clonally expanded than HLA-associated TCR beta chains, a later analysis showed.

Though nominally healthy at sampling, donors likely had unrecorded immune exposures. The TCR originated in a girl between 10 and 17 years old in good health and CMV-seropositive. Sequencing was carried out using PBMCs.

This chain's CDR3 is CASSLAPGRRGAFF. Written as DNA, the CDR3 is TGTGCCAGCAGCTTAGCGCCAGGGCGAAGGGGGGCTTTCTTT. This chain uses TRBV11-2 with TRBJ1-1; possibly TRBD1 for D (6 bases). V dropped 1 base and J dropped 11 bases, with 17 bases sitting between them. The CDR3 covers 14 residues. The germline CDR1 and CDR2 sequences are SGHAT and FQNNGV.